These 4 T cell receptor beta chains came from one sample sequenced in a study of cytomegalovirus exposure and HLA in healthy donors. Vbeta (60) and Jbeta (13) primers were used in the PCR. Some clones are missing from TCRdb's copy, which holds only in-frame ones; the method was immunoSEQ multiplex PCR. The sample records roughly 140,000 clones, around a tenth being singletons. Source material: PBMCs. The source of these receptors is a male donor in good health and CMV-seronegative.

V usage is TRBV19 and J usage is TRBJ2-5; 7 bases align to TRBD2. With 5 bases clipped from V and 5 bases from J, the junction kept 5 bases outside the gene matches. The CDR3 consists of 13 residues. Per the germline V gene, CDR1 is LNHDA and CDR2 is SQIVND (reference sequence). CDR3 nucleotide sequence: TGTGCCAGTAGTGTAAGCGGGATGGAGACCCAGTACTTC. This encodes CASSVSGMETQYF.

The gene calls are TRBV4-2 and TRBJ2-7, with unresolved D. Trimming left V 1 base short and J 0 bases short, with 7 bases between. Per the germline V gene, CDR1 is LGHNA and CDR2 is YNFKEQ. The CDR3 runs 14 residues. This CDR3 reads CASSQGYSSYEQYF. The CDR3 DNA reads TGTGCCAGCAGCCAAGGTTACAGCTCCTACGAGCAGTACTTC.

This clone has just a few counts. The DNA of the CDR3 is TGTGCCACCTCCGGGACAGTCCAAGAGACCCAGTACTTC. Amino acids: CATSGTVQETQYF. This chain connects TRBV5-4 to TRBJ2-5; 7 nucleotides line up with TRBD1. This CDR3 is 13 amino acids long. V lost 9 bases, J lost 1 base, and 6 bases stayed unmatched. The germline CDR1 and CDR2 sequences are SGHNT and YYREEE (reference sequence).

In this sample, this clone turned up a few times. The chain combines TRBV4-3 with TRBJ1-3; D not certain. Germline values: CDR1 LGHNA, CDR2 YSLEER. The ends were cut back, 1 base at V and 0 bases at J, with 13 bases in the middle. CDR3 length: 17 amino acids. CDR3 protein: CASSQGYNGISGNTIYF. CDR3 DNA: TGCGCCAGCAGCCAAGGGTATAACGGTATCTCTGGAAACACCATATATTTT.